This is a list of T cell receptor beta chains from one sample in a study of blood T cells in healthy people across ages. TCRdb called the 5' RACE reads again in MiXCR, with one record for every CDR3 protein. In the table there are about 680,000 distinct CDR3 sequences, more than 40% of which are singletons. The specimen was blood. These receptors were obtained from a woman aged 55-70 years in good health. The CDR3 runs from the conserved cysteine through the conserved F or W. Each record gives: D gene, J gene, clone size, V gene, CDR3 protein, CDR3 DNA. D genes are given only for firm matches. A row's size may be missing; if present it is once, few, many or a size class.

D gene: .; J gene: TRBJ2-7; clone size: .; V gene: TRBV4-2; CDR3 protein: CASSQDNLAYEQYF; CDR3 DNA: TGTGCCAGCAGCCAAGATAATCTAGCGTACGAGCAGTACTTC
D gene: .; J gene: TRBJ2-1; clone size: .; V gene: TRBV7-2; CDR3 protein: CTSSLILAETYNEQFF; CDR3 DNA: TGTACCAGCAGCTTAATACTAGCCGAAACCTACAATGAGCAGTTCTTC
D gene: .; J gene: TRBJ2-7; clone size: few; V gene: TRBV20-1; CDR3 protein: CSAAGNTGNKYF; CDR3 DNA: TGCAGTGCCGCGGGAAATACAGGGAACAAGTACTTT
D gene: .; J gene: TRBJ2-3; clone size: .; V gene: TRBV4-1; CDR3 protein: CASSQDKVDTQYF; CDR3 DNA: TGCGCCAGCAGCCAAGATAAAGTTGATACGCAGTATTTT
D gene: .; J gene: TRBJ2-1; clone size: many; V gene: TRBV7-2; CDR3 protein: CASSREVGGEQFF; CDR3 DNA: TGTGCCAGCAGCCGAGAGGTGGGAGGTGAGCAGTTCTTC
D gene: .; J gene: TRBJ2-7; clone size: few; V gene: TRBV5-5; CDR3 protein: CASSRRKAYEQYF; CDR3 DNA: TGTGCCAGCAGCCGGAGGAAGGCCTACGAGCAGTACTTC
D gene: .; J gene: TRBJ2-3; clone size: few; V gene: TRBV5-1; CDR3 protein: CASSLAGSGADTQYF; CDR3 DNA: TGCGCCAGCAGCTTGGCGGGGAGTGGAGCAGATACGCAGTATTTT
D gene: .; J gene: TRBJ2-7; clone size: few; V gene: TRBV20-1; CDR3 protein: CSAASTSYEQYF; CDR3 DNA: TGCAGTGCCGCTTCAACCTCCTACGAGCAGTACTTC
D gene: .; J gene: TRBJ2-3; clone size: .; V gene: TRBV11-2; CDR3 protein: CASSPGASGTDTQYF; CDR3 DNA: TGTGCCAGCAGCCCTGGTGCTAGCGGCACAGATACGCAGTATTTT
D gene: .; J gene: TRBJ2-1; clone size: .; V gene: TRBV29-1; CDR3 protein: CSVEVGSYNEQFF; CDR3 DNA: TGCAGCGTTGAAGTGGGCTCCTACAATGAGCAGTTCTTC
D gene: .; J gene: TRBJ1-4; clone size: .; V gene: TRBV20-1; CDR3 protein: CSARDGSAYNEKLFF; CDR3 DNA: TGCAGTGCTAGAGATGGGTCAGCCTATAATGAAAAACTGTTTTTT
D gene: .; J gene: TRBJ2-1; clone size: .; V gene: TRBV28; CDR3 protein: CASRDRSPFYNEQFF; CDR3 DNA: TGTGCCAGCAGAGACAGAAGCCCATTCTACAATGAGCAGTTCTTC
D gene: TRBD1; J gene: TRBJ2-1; clone size: .; V gene: TRBV7-8; CDR3 protein: CASSWARTGDREQFF; CDR3 DNA: TGTGCCAGCAGCTGGGCCCGGACAGGGGATCGTGAGCAGTTCTTC
D gene: .; J gene: TRBJ1-2; clone size: few; V gene: TRBV3-1; CDR3 protein: CASSQESYGYTF; CDR3 DNA: TGTGCCAGCAGCCAGGAGAGCTATGGCTACACCTTC
D gene: .; J gene: TRBJ2-7; clone size: .; V gene: TRBV5-1; CDR3 protein: CASSLKNRAYEQYF; CDR3 DNA: TGCGCCAGCAGCTTGAAGAACAGGGCCTACGAGCAGTACTTC
D gene: .; J gene: TRBJ2-3; clone size: .; V gene: TRBV7-2; CDR3 protein: CASSFAPTGMELPDTQYF; CDR3 DNA: TGTGCCAGCAGCTTTGCTCCTACCGGGATGGAGCTTCCGGATACGCAGTATTTT
D gene: TRBD1; J gene: TRBJ1-2; clone size: .; V gene: TRBV6-6; CDR3 protein: CASREGQGLRYGYTF; CDR3 DNA: TGTGCCAGCAGAGAGGGACAGGGGTTGCGGTATGGCTACACCTTC
D gene: TRBD2; J gene: TRBJ2-1; clone size: .; V gene: TRBV7-3; CDR3 protein: CASSPSGRALNEQFF; CDR3 DNA: TGTGCCAGCAGCCCGAGCGGGAGGGCCTTAAATGAGCAGTTCTTC
D gene: .; J gene: TRBJ2-7; clone size: .; V gene: TRBV28; CDR3 protein: CASRQWGNSYEQYF; CDR3 DNA: TGTGCCAGCCGGCAATGGGGCAACTCCTACGAGCAGTACTTC
D gene: TRBD2; J gene: TRBJ2-1; clone size: .; V gene: TRBV6-1; CDR3 protein: CASEGREEYYNEQFF; CDR3 DNA: TGTGCCAGCGAAGGGCGGGAGGAATACTACAATGAGCAGTTCTTC
D gene: .; J gene: TRBJ2-7; clone size: .; V gene: TRBV19; CDR3 protein: CASSIQGNAYEQYF; CDR3 DNA: TGTGCCAGTAGTATTCAGGGGAACGCCTACGAGCAGTACTTC
D gene: .; J gene: TRBJ2-1; clone size: .; V gene: TRBV5-1; CDR3 protein: CASSSPSVEQFF; CDR3 DNA: TGCGCCAGCAGCTCCCCTTCGGTTGAGCAGTTCTTC